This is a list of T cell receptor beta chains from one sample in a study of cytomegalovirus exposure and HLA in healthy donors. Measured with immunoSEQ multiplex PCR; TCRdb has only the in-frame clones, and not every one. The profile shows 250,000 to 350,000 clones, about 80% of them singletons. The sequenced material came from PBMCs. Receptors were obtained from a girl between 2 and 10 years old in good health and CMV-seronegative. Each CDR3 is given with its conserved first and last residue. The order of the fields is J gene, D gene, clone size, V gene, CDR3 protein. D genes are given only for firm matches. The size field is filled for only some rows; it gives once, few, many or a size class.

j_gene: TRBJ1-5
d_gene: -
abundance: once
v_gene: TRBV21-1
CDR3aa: CASSSQTGTPDQPQHF

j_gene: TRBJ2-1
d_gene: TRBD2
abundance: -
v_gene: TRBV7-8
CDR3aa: CASSLAQTSSSYNEQFF

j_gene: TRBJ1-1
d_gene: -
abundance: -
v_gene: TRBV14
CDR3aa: CASSQGFGGEAFF

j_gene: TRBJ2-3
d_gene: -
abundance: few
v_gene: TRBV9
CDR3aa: CASSVAHSSTDTQYF

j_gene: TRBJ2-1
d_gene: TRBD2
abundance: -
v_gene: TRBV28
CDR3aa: CASSLTLAGGNEQFF

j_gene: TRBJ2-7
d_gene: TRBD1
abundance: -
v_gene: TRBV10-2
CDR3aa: CASSRTGLSSYEQYF

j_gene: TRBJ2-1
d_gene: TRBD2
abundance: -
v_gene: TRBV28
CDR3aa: CASSGSGLAGGDEQFF

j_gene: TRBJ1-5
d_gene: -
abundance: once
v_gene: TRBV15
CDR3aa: CATSRSWAGAPQHF

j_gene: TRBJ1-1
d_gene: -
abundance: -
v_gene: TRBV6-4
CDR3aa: CASRDQSNTEAFF

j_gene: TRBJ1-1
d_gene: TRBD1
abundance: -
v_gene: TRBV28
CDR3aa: CASSSRGPTEAFF

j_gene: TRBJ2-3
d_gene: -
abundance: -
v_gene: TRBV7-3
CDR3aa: CASSLTNEDTQYF

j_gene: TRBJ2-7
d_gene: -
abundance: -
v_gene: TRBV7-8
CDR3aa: CASSLIYSASYEQYF

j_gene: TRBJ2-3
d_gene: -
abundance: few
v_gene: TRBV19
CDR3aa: CASSTTYTQYF

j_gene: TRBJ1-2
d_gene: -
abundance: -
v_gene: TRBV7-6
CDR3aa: CASSLHGFYGYTF

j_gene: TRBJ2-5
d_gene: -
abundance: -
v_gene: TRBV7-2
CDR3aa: CASSLGGFQETQYF

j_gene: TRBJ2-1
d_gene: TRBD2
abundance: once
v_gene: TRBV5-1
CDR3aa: CASSLRLAGGNNEQFF